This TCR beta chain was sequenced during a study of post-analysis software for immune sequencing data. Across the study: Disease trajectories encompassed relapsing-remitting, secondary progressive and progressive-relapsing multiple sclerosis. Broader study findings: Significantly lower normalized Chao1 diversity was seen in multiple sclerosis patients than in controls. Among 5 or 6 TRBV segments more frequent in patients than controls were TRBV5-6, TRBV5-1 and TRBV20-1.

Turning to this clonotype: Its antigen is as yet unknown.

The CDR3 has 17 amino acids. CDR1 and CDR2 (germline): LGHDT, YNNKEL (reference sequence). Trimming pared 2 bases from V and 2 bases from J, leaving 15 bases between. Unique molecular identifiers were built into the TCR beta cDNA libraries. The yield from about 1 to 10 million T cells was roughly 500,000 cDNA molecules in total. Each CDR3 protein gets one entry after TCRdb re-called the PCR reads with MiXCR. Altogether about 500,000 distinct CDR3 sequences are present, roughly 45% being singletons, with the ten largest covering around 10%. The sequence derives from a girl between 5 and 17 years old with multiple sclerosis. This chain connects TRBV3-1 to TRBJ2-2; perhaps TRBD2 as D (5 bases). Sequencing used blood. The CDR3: CASSQLPGGGNTGELFF. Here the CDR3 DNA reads TGTGCCAGCAGCCAACTTCCGGGCGGAGGAAACACCGGGGAGCTGTTTTTT. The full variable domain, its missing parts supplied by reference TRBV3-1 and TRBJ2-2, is DTAVSQTPKYLVTQMGNDKSIKCEQNLGHDTMYWYKQDSKKFLKIMFSYNNKELIINETVPNRFSPKSPDKAHLNLHINSLELGDSAVYFCASSQLPGGGNTGELFFGEGSRLTVL.